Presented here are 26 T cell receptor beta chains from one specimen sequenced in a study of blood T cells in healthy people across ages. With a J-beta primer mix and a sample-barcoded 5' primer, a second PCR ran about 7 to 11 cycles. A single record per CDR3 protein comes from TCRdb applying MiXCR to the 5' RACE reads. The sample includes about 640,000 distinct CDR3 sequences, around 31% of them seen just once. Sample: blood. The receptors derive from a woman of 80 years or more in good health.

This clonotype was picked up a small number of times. CDR3 in amino acids: CAITRVSRDTEAFF. CDR3 DNA sequence: TGTGCCATCACCAGGGTGAGCAGGGACACTGAAGCTTTCTTT. V and J are TRBV10-3 and TRBJ1-1, with D tentatively TRBD1 (5 bases). The CDR3 contains 14 residues. Deletions cut 7 bases from V and 3 bases from J, with 15 bases between. Germline V lookup: CDR1 ENHRY, CDR2 SYGVKD.

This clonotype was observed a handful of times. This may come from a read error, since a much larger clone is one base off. Here the CDR3 DNA reads TGTGCCAGCAGCCGGGACAGGGTAGGACACGAGCAGTACTTC. It translates to CASSRDRVGHEQYF. The chain joins TRBV6-5 to TRBJ2-7; TRBD1 matches at 9 bases. Losses at the gene ends were 6 bases for V and 5 bases for J; bases not matched to a gene: 8. CDR1 and CDR2 from the germline V gene are MNHEY and SVGAGI. There are 14 residues in the CDR3.

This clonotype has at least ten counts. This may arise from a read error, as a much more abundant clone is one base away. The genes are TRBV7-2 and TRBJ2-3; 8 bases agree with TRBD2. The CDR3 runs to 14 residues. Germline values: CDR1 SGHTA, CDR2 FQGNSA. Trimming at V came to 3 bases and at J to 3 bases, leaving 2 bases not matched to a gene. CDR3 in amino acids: CASSFRGGTDTQYF. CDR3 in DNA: TGTGCCAGCAGCTTCCGCGGGGGGACAGATACGCAGTATTTT.

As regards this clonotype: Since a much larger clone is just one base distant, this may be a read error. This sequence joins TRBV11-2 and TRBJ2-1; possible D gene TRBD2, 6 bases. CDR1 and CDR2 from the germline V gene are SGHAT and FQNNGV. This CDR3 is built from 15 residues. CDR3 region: CASSFSEGLYNEQCF. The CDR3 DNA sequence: TGTGCCAGCAGCTTTTCGGAGGGCCTCTACAATGAGCAGTGCTTC.

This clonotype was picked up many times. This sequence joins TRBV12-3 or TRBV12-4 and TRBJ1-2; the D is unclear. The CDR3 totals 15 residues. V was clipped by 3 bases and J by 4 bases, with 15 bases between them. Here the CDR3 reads CASSFRQASLYGYTF. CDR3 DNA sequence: TGTGCCAGCAGTTTTAGGCAGGCCAGCCTCTATGGCTACACCTTC.

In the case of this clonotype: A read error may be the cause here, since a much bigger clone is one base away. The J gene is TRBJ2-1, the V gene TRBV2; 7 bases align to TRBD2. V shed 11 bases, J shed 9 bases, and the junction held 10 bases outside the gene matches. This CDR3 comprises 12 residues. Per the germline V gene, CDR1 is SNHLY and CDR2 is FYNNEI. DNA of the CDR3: TGTGCCTGCCTGAGACTAGCATCTGAGCAGTTCTTC. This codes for CACLRLASEQFF.

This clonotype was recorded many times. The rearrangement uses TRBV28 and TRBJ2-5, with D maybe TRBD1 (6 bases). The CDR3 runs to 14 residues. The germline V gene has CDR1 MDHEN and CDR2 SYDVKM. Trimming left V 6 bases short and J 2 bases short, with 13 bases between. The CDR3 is CASRKRTVQETQYF. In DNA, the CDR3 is TGTGCCAGCAGAAAACGGACAGTACAAGAGACCCAGTACTTC. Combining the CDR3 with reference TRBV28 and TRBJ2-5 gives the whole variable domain DVKVTQSSRYLVKRTGEKVFLECVQDMDHENMFWYRQDPGLGLRLIYFSYDVKMKEKGDIPEGYSVSREKKERFSLILESASTNQTSMYLCASRKRTVQETQYFGPGTRLLVL.

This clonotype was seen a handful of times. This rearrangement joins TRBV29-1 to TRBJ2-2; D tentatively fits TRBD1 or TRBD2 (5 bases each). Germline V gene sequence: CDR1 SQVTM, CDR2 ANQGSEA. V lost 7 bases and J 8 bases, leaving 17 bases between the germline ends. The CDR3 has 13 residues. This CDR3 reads CSAEGLAVGELFF. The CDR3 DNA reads TGCAGCGCCGAGGGGTTGGCTGTGGGGGAGCTGTTTTTT.

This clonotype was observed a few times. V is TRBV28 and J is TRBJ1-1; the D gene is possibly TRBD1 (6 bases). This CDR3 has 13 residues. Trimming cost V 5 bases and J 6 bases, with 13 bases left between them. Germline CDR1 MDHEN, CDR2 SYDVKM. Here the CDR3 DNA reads TGTGCCAGCAGTGCCACAGGGACCCCTGAAGCTTTCTTT. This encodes CASSATGTPEAFF.

The CDR3 is CSARDDRQKRETQYF. The CDR3 DNA reads as TGCAGTGCTAGAGATGACCGGCAGAAACGGGAGACCCAGTACTTC. The V gene is TRBV20-1, the J gene TRBJ2-5; D ambiguous. Deletions cut 0 bases from V and 5 bases from J, with 16 bases between. CDR1 and CDR2 (germline): DFQATT, SNEGSKA (reference sequence). The CDR3 extends over 15 amino acids.

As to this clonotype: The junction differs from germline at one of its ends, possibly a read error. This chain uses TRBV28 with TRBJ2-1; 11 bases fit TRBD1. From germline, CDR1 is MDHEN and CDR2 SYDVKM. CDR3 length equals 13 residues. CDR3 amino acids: CAGRTGGNNERFF. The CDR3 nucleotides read TGTGCCGGCAGGACAGGGGGCAATAATGAGCGGTTCTTC.

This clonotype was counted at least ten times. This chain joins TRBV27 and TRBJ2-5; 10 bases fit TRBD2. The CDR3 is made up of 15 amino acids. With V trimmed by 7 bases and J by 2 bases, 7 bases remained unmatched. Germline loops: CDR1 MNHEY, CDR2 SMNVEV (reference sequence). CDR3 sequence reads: CASNQRGGRQETQYF. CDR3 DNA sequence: TGTGCCAGCAACCAGCGGGGGGGCCGGCAAGAGACCCAGTACTTC.

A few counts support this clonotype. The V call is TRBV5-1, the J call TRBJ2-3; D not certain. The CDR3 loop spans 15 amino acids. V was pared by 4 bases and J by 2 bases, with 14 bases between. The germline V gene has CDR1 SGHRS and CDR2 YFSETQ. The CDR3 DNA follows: TGCGCCAGCAGCCCGGGCCCGATCCCCACAGATACGCAGTATTTT. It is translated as CASSPGPIPTDTQYF.

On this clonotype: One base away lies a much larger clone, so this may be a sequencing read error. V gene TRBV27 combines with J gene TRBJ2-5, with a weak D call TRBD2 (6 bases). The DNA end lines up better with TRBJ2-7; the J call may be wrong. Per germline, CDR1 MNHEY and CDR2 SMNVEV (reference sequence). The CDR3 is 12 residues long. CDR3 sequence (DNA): TGTGCCAGCAGGGGACTGTCCTACGAGCAGTACTTC. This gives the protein CASRGLSYEQYF.

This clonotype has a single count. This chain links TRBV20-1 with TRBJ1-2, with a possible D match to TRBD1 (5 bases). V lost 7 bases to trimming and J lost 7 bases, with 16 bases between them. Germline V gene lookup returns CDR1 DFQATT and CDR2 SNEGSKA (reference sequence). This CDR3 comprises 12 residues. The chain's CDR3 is CSGLGGGAGYTF. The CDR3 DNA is TGCAGTGGCCTCGGCGGGGGTGCTGGCTACACCTTC.

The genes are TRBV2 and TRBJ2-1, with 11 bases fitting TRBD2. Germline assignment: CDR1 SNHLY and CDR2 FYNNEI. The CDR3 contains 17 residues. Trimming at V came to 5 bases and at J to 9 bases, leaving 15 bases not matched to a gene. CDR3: CASSSRLLAGGLPEQFF. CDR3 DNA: TGTGCCAGCAGTTCCCGGTTGCTAGCGGGGGGTCTGCCTGAGCAGTTCTTC.

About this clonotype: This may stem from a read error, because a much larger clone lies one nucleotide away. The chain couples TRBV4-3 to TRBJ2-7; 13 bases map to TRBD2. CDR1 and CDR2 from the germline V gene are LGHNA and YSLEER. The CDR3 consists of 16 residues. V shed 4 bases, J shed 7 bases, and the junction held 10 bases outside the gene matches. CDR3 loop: CASSLLAGGPANEQYF. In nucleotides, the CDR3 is TGCGCCAGCAGCCTACTAGCGGGGGGGCCGGCGAATGAGCAGTACTTC.

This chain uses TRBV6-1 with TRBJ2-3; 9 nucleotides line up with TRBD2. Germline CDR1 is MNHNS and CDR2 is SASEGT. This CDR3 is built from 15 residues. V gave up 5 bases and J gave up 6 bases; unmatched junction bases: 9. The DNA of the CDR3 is TGTGCCAGCAGTTTCCTAGCGGGACCTGTGGATACGCAGTATTTT. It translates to CASSFLAGPVDTQYF.

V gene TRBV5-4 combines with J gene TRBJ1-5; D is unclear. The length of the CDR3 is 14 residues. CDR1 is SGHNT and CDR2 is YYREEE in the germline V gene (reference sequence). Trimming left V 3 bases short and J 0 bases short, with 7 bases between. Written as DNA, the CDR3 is TGTGCCAGCAGCTACCTCAGTAGCAATCAGCCCCAGCATTTT. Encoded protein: CASSYLSSNQPQHF.

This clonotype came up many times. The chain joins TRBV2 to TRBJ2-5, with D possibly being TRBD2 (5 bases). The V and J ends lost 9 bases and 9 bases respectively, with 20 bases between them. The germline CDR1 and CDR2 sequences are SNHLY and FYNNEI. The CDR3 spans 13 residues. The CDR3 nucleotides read TGTGCCAGTCTAGAACCCGGGGAGAGGGCCCAGTACTTC. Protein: CASLEPGERAQYF.

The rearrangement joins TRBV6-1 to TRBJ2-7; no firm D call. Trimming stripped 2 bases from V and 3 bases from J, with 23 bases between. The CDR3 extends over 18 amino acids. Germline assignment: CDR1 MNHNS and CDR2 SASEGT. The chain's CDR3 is CASSEMVLSSRSIYEQYF. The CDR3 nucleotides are TGTGCCAGCAGTGAAATGGTGTTGTCTTCACGCAGTATCTACGAGCAGTACTTC.

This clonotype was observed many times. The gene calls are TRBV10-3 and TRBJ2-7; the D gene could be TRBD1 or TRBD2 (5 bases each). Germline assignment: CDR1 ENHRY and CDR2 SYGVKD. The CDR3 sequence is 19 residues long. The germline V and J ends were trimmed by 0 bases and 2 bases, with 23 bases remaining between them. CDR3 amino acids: CAISESRSSGALTTYEQYF. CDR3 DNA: TGTGCCATCAGTGAGTCGAGGTCGTCCGGGGCATTAACTACCTACGAGCAGTACTTC.

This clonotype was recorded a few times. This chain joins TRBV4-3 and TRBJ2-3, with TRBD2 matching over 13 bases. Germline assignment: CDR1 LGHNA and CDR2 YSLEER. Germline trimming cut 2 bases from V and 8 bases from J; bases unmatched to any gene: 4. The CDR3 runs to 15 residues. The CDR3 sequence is CASSQTSGRGGTQYF. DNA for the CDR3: TGCGCCAGCAGCCAAACTAGCGGGAGGGGTGGTACGCAGTATTTT.

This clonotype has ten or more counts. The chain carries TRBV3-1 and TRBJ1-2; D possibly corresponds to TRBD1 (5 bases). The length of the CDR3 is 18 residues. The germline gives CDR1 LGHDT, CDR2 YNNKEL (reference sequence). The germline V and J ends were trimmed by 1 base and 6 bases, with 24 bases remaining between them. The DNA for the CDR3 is TGTGCCAGCAGCCAAGGCCTCCTGGGCAGGGCGGAAGGAGATGGCTACACCTTC. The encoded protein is CASSQGLLGRAEGDGYTF.

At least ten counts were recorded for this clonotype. The CDR3 loop reads CSAASGGYTQYF. The CDR3 bases are TGCAGTGCGGCTAGCGGGGGGTATACGCAGTATTTT. This chain uses TRBV20-1 with TRBJ2-3, with 11 positions matching TRBD2. This CDR3 comprises 12 residues. Germline V gene lookup returns CDR1 DFQATT and CDR2 SNEGSKA (reference sequence). V gave up 6 bases and J gave up 7 bases; unmatched junction bases: 3.

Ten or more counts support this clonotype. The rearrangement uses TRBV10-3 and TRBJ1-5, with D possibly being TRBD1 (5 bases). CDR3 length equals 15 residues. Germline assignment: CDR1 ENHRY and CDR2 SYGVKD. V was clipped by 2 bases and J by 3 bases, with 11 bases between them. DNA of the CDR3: TGTGCCATCAGTGAGGGGACGGTTAACAATCAGCCCCAGCATTTT. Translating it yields CAISEGTVNNQPQHF.